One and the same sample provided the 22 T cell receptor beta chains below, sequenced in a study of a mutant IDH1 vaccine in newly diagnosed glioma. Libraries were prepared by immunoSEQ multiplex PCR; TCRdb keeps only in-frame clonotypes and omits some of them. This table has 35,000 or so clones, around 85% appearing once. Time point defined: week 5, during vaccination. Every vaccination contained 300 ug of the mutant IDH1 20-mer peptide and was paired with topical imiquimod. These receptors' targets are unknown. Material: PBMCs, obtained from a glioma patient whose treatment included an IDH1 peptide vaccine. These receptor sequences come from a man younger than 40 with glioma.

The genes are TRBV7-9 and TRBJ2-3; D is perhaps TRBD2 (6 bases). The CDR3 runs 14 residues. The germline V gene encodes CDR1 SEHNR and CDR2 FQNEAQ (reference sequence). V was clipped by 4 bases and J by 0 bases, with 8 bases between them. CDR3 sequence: CASSWGDSTDTQYF. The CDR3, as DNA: TGTGCCAGCAGCTGGGGGGATAGCACAGATACGCAGTATTTT.

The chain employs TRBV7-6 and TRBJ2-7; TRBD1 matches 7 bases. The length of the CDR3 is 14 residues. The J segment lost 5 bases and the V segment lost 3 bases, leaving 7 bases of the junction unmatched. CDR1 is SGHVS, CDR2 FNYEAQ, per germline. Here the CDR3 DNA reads TGTGCCAGCAGCTTGGAGACAGGGCTAGACGAGCAGTACTTC. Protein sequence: CASSLETGLDEQYF.

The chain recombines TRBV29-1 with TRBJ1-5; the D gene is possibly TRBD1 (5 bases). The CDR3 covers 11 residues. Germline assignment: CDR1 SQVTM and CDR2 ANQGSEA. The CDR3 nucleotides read TGCATCTTGATCAGGGTTCAGCCCCAGCATTTT. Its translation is CILIRVQPQHF.

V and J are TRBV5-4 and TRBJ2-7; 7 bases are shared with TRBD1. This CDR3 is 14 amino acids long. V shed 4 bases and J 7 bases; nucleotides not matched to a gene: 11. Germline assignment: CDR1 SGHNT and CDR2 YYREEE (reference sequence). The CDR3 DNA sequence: TGTGCCAGCAGCCGAAATACAGGGGTGGAAGAGCAGTACTTC. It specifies CASSRNTGVEEQYF.

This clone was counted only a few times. The CDR3 is CASSGQVSYEQYF. Written as DNA, the CDR3 is TGTGCCAGCAGCGGACAGGTGTCCTACGAGCAGTACTTC. J is TRBJ2-7 and V is TRBV7-9, with TRBD1 identical over 7 bases. Germline V gene data show CDR1 as SEHNR and CDR2 as FQNEAQ (reference sequence). Germline trimming cut 5 bases from V and 1 base from J; bases unmatched to any gene: 2. There are 13 residues in the CDR3.

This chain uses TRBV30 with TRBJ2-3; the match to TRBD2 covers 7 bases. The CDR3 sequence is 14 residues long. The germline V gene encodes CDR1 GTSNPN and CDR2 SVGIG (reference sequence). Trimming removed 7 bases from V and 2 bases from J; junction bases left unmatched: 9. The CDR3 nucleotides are TGTGCCTCCCGAAGGGAGGGGAACACAGATACGCAGTATTTT. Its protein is CASRREGNTDTQYF. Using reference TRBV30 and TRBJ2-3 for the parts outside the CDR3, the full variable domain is SQTIHQWPATLVQPVGSPLSLECTVEGTSNPNLYWYRQAAGRGLQLLFYSVGIGQISSEVPQNLSASRPQDRQFILSSKKLLLSDSGFYLCASRREGNTDTQYFGPGTRLTVL.

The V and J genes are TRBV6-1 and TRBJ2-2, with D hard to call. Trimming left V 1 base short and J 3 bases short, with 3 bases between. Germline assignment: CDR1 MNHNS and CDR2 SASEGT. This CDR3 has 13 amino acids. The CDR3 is CASSEGDTGELFF. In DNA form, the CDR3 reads TGTGCCAGCAGTGAAGGGGACACCGGGGAGCTGTTTTTT.

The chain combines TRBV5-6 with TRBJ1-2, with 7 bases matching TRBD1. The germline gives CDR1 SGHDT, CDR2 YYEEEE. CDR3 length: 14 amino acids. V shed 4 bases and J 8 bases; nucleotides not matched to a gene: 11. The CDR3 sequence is CASSLLDRAGGYTF. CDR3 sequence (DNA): TGTGCCAGCAGCCTACTCGACAGGGCTGGAGGCTACACCTTC.

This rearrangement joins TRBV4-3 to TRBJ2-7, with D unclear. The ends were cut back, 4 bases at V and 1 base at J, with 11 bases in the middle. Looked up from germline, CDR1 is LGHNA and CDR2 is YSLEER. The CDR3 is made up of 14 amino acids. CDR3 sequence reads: CASSLKTASYEQYF. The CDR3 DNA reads TGCGCCAGCAGCCTGAAGACGGCGTCCTACGAGCAGTACTTC.

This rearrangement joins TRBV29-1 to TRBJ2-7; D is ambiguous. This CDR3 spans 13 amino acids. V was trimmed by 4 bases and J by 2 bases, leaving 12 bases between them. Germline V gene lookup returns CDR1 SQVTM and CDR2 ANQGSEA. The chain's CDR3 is CSVVKPVTYEQYF. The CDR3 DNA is TGCAGCGTTGTGAAGCCAGTTACCTACGAGCAGTACTTC.

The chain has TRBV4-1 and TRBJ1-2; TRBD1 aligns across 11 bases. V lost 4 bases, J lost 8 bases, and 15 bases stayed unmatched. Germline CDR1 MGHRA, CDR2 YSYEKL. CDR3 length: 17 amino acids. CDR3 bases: TGCGCCAGCAGCCCGCTCCCCGGACAGGGGGCCATGGGCGGCTACACCTTC. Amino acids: CASSPLPGQGAMGGYTF.

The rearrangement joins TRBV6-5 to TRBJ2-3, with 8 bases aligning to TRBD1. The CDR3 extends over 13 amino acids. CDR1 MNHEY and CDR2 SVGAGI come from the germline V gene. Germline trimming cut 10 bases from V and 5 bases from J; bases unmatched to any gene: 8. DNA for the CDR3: TGTGCCATCTCGGACAGGGAGCAAGATACGCAGTATTTT. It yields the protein CAISDREQDTQYF.

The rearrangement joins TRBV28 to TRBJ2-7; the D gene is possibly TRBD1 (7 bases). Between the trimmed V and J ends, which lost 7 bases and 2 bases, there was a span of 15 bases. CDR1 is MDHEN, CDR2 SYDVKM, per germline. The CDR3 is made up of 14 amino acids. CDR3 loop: CASILDREAYEQYF. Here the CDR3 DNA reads TGTGCCAGCATTCTCGACAGGGAGGCCTACGAGCAGTACTTC.

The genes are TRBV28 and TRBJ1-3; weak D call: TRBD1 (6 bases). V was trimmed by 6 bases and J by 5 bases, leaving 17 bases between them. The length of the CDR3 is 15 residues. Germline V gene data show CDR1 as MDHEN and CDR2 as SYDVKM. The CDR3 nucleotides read TGTGCCAGCAGCACCCTCGGGGGGCCTAGAAACACCATATATTTT. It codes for CASSTLGGPRNTIYF.

CDR3 in amino acids: CASSQGRRNTQYF. Written as DNA, the CDR3 is TGTGCCAGCAGCCAGGGACGTCGTAATACGCAGTATTTT. The genes are TRBV28 and TRBJ2-3; D assignment may be TRBD1 or TRBD2 (5 bases each). The V and J ends lost 6 bases and 7 bases respectively, with 14 bases between them. The germline V gene has CDR1 MDHEN and CDR2 SYDVKM. This CDR3 is built from 13 residues.

CDR3 amino acids: CASSLRQGAYEQFF. The CDR3 DNA reads as TGCGCCAGCAGCTTGCGACAGGGGGCATATGAGCAGTTCTTC. This chain connects TRBV5-1 to TRBJ2-1; 10 nucleotides line up with TRBD1. The length of the CDR3 is 14 residues. CDR1 is SGHRS and CDR2 is YFSETQ in the germline V gene. V dropped 1 base and J dropped 8; count of bases not matched to a gene: 3.

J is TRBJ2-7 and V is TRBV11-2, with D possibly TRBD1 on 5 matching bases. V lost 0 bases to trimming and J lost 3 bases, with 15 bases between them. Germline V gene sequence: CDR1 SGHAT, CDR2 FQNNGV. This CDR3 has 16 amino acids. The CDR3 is CASSLEGTGHLYEQYF. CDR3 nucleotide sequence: TGTGCCAGCAGCTTAGAGGGAACAGGCCACCTCTACGAGCAGTACTTC.

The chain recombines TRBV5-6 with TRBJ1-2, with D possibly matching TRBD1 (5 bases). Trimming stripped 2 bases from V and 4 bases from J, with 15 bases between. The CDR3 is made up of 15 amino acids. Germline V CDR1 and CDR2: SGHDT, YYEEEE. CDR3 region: CASSLVGRQFYGYTF. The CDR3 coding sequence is TGTGCCAGCAGCTTAGTAGGCAGACAGTTCTATGGCTACACCTTC.

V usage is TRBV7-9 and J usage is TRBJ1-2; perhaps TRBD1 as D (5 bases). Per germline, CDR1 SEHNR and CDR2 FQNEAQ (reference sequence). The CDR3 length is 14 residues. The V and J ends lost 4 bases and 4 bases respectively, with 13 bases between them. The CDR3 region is CASSSTGLLYGYTF. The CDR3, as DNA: TGTGCCAGCAGCTCAACAGGTCTTCTCTATGGCTACACCTTC.

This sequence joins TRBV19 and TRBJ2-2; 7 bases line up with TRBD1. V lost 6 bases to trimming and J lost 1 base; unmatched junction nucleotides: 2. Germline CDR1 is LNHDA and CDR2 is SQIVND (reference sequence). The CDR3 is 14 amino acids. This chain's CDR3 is CASSWTGNTGELFF. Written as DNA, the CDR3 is TGTGCCAGTAGCTGGACAGGGAACACCGGGGAGCTGTTTTTT.

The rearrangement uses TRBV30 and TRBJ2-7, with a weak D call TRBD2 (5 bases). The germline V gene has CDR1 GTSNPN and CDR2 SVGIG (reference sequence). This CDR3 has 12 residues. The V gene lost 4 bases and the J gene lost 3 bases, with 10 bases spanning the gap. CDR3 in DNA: TGTGCCTGGATGGAAGCGGACTACGAGCAGTACTTC. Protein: CAWMEADYEQYF.

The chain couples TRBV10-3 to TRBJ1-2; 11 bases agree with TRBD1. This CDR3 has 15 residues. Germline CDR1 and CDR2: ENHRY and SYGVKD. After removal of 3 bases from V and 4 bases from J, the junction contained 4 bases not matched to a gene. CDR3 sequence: CAISDPGQGAYGYTF. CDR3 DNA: TGTGCCATCAGTGATCCTGGACAGGGGGCCTATGGCTACACCTTC.